Below, one T cell receptor beta chain is given with its context. The antigen is unknown. The data stem from a study of OX40 agonist ivuxolimab in advanced cancers. The wider study: With ivuxolimab, an agonistic anti-OX40 (CD134) antibody, patients were treated. General study findings and limits: Relative to CD4+, CD8+ T cells held more expanded clones on average.

Libraries were prepared by immunoSEQ multiplex PCR; TCRdb keeps only in-frame clonotypes and omits some of them. This table holds some 25,000 clones, 70% to 90% found once. Autoimmune disease history or systemic immunosuppression led to patients being barred. With baseline, cycle 4 day 1, and cycle 7 day 1 as timepoints, blood was sampled. The sequence derives from an adult with an advanced solid tumor such as melanoma, head and neck, liver or kidney cancer. This sample comprised CD4+ or CD8+ T cells sorted from blood, obtained in a trial of the OX40 agonist ivuxolimab.

CDR3 region: CATPRGGNEQFF. CDR3 nucleotide sequence: TGTGCCACCCCGAGGGGGGGCAATGAGCAGTTCTTC. This chain connects TRBV2 to TRBJ2-1, with D tentatively TRBD2 (7 bases). Trimming took 10 bases from V and 6 from J, leaving 13 bases between them. Looked up from germline, CDR1 is SNHLY and CDR2 is FYNNEI. This CDR3 has 12 amino acids.